This entry lists 27 T cell receptor beta chains sequenced from one sample in a study of blood T cell repertoires in COVID-19. Some clones are missing from TCRdb's copy, which holds only in-frame ones; the method was immunoSEQ multiplex PCR. The data show about 130,000 clones, around 80% seen once. Source material: peripheral blood. Receptors originate from a woman aged 60 to 75 with acute or convalescent COVID-19.

The gene calls are TRBV9 and TRBJ2-1, with 7 bases matching TRBD2. CDR1 and CDR2 (germline): SGDLS, YYNGEE. This CDR3 has 15 residues. V trimming: 3 bases; J trimming: 4 bases; junction bases outside the gene matches: 7. DNA for the CDR3: TGTGCCAGCAGCGCGGGTGCGGGGGATTACAATGAGCAGTTCTTC. The encoded protein is CASSAGAGDYNEQFF.

The CDR3 region is CASSKVLLRNTEAFF. The CDR3 DNA follows: TGTGCCAGCAGCAAAGTACTCCTGAGGAACACTGAAGCTTTCTTT. The genes are TRBV21-1 and TRBJ1-1. TRBV21-1 is assigned pseudogene status. CDR3 length: 15 residues.

The rearrangement joins TRBV4-2 to TRBJ1-5; TRBD1 matches 10 bases. The V and J ends lost 0 bases and 7 bases, in that order; junction bases with no gene match: 3. The CDR3 contains 15 residues. Germline V gives CDR1 LGHNA, CDR2 YNFKEQ. The CDR3 DNA reads TGTGCCAGCAGCCAAGATGGGGACAGGGGCCAGCCCCAGCATTTT. Translating it yields CASSQDGDRGQPQHF.

This clone has only a few counts. The chain uses TRBV5-1 and TRBJ1-4, with 7 bases matching TRBD1. With 4 bases clipped from V and 8 bases from J, the junction kept 8 bases outside the gene matches. CDR3 length equals 14 residues. Germline lookup yields CDR1 SGHRS and CDR2 YFSETQ. The CDR3 spells CASSPQQGREKLFF. In nucleotides, the CDR3 is TGCGCCAGCAGCCCCCAACAGGGGCGGGAAAAACTGTTTTTT.

There are a few counts of this clone. The chain recombines TRBV7-6 with TRBJ1-4; 8 positions agree with TRBD1. CDR3 length: 15 residues. The J segment lost 8 bases and the V segment lost 3 bases, leaving 8 bases of the junction unmatched. Germline V CDR1 and CDR2: SGHVS, FNYEAQ. The CDR3: CASSFGTGRGEKLFF. The CDR3 coding sequence is TGTGCCAGCAGCTTCGGGACAGGCCGGGGGGAAAAACTGTTTTTT.

DNA for the CDR3: TGTGCCAGCAGTGGGCTTGCATGGAGCTCTGGAAACACCATATATTTT. It translates to CASSGLAWSSGNTIYF. This sequence joins TRBV6-1 and TRBJ1-3; D gene uncertain. Germline values: CDR1 MNHNS, CDR2 SASEGT. The CDR3 consists of 16 residues. V was cut by 4 bases and J by 0 bases, with 13 bases left in between.

The V call is TRBV10-1, the J call TRBJ2-5; TRBD2 is a possible D gene (6 bases). Trimming left V 5 bases short and J 3 bases short, with 13 bases between. Germline V gives CDR1 WNHNN, CDR2 SYGVQD (reference sequence). The CDR3 loop spans 14 amino acids. The CDR3 DNA reads TGCGCCAGCAGTCCCCTTGGCGGGGAAGAGACCCAGTACTTC. Translation gives CASSPLGGEETQYF.

The chain couples TRBV2 to TRBJ1-6, with a possible D match to TRBD1 (6 bases). The CDR3 spans 13 residues. The germline V and J ends were trimmed by 4 bases and 6 bases, with 7 bases remaining between them. The V gene's germline CDR1 is SNHLY and CDR2 FYNNEI. The CDR3, as DNA: TGTGCCAGCAGTGGGACAGCTAATTCACCCCTCCACTTT. It translates to CASSGTANSPLHF.

The V gene is TRBV24-1, the J gene TRBJ1-2; 9 bases line up with TRBD1. J gave up 7 bases and V 12 bases, and 8 bases lay outside the gene matches. This CDR3 has 12 amino acids. CDR1 and CDR2 from the germline V gene are KGHDR and SFDVKD. CDR3 sequence: CAVRGQGSGYTF. CDR3 bases: TGTGCCGTCAGGGGACAGGGCAGTGGCTACACCTTC.

V and J are TRBV7-9 and TRBJ1-1; 7 bases agree with TRBD1. The junction had 4 bases not matched to a gene; V was cut back by 2 bases and J by 4 bases. Germline CDR1 is SEHNR and CDR2 is FQNEAQ (reference sequence). The CDR3 is 14 residues long. The CDR3 is CASSLNEGATEAFF. CDR3 sequence (DNA): TGTGCCAGCAGCTTAAATGAGGGGGCCACTGAAGCTTTCTTT.

CDR3 residues: CASTRLGQERETQYF. The DNA of the CDR3 is TGCGCCAGCACCCGCTTGGGACAGGAGAGAGAGACCCAGTACTTC. This chain joins TRBV5-1 and TRBJ2-5; 8 bases agree with TRBD1. The V segment lost 6 bases and the J segment 4 bases; nucleotides outside the gene matches: 11. The CDR3 is 15 amino acids. Germline V gene lookup returns CDR1 SGHRS and CDR2 YFSETQ.

V is TRBV24-1 and J is TRBJ1-1; 8 bases map to TRBD1. CDR3 length equals 15 residues. V dropped 3 bases and J dropped 4; count of bases not matched to a gene: 6. The germline V gene has CDR1 KGHDR and CDR2 SFDVKD. CDR3 coding DNA: TGTGCCACCAGTGATGGACAGGGTCGAGGCACTGAAGCTTTCTTT. Its translation is CATSDGQGRGTEAFF.

The chain couples TRBV29-1 to TRBJ1-1, with TRBD1 as a possible D gene (6 bases). Trimming stripped 5 bases from V and 1 base from J, with 11 bases between. The V gene's germline CDR1 is SQVTM and CDR2 ANQGSEA. This CDR3 comprises 13 residues. The chain's CDR3 is CSVLGQPNTEAFF. In DNA, the CDR3 is TGCAGCGTTCTCGGACAGCCGAACACTGAAGCTTTCTTT.

The chain is built from TRBV7-9 and TRBJ2-1; TRBD2 agrees at 9 bases. The CDR3 consists of 14 residues. The trim removed 8 bases at V and 8 bases at J, leaving 10 bases unmatched. Per germline, CDR1 SEHNR and CDR2 FQNEAQ (reference sequence). Here the CDR3 reads CASQFSGGRHEQFF. For the CDR3, the DNA is TGTGCCAGCCAATTCAGCGGGGGGCGGCATGAGCAGTTCTTC.

The CDR3 region is CASSLVGAQPQHF. DNA of the CDR3: TGTGCCAGCAGCTTAGTGGGGGCACAGCCCCAGCATTTT. The genes are TRBV11-2 and TRBJ1-5; possible D gene TRBD1, 6 bases. The length of the CDR3 is 13 residues. Trimming stripped 1 base from V and 7 bases from J, with 8 bases between. Per germline, CDR1 SGHAT and CDR2 FQNNGV.

V usage is TRBV7-3 and J usage is TRBJ2-3; TRBD1 matches at 10 bases. The CDR3 extends over 19 amino acids. Germline V gene lookup returns CDR1 SGHTA and CDR2 FQGTGA. Trimming cost V 5 bases and J 4 bases; bases outside gene matches: 18. CDR3 bases: TGTGCCAGCAGCCCTTTTGCGCGGGTGGGGACAGGGGTTGCAGATACGCAGTATTTT. As protein: CASSPFARVGTGVADTQYF.

The chain recombines TRBV19 with TRBJ1-2, with no clear D. The V gene's germline CDR1 is LNHDA and CDR2 SQIVND (reference sequence). V lost 7 bases and J lost 8, with 20 bases in between. The CDR3 contains 14 residues. CDR3 residues: CASNPVGSSGGYTF. Here the CDR3 DNA reads TGTGCCAGTAACCCGGTAGGGAGCAGCGGAGGCTACACCTTC.

This chain connects TRBV5-4 to TRBJ2-5; D remains unclear. Germline V gene sequence: CDR1 SGHNT, CDR2 YYREEE (reference sequence). The length of the CDR3 is 13 residues. V lost 0 bases, J lost 5 bases, and 8 bases lay in between. CDR3 protein: CASSLGARETQYF. CDR3 DNA: TGTGCCAGCAGCTTGGGGGCTCGGGAGACCCAGTACTTC.

This clone has more than one count but fewer than ten. This chain links TRBV24-1 with TRBJ2-5; maybe TRBD1 (6 bases). Germline CDR1 KGHDR, CDR2 SFDVKD. The ends were cut back, 9 bases at V and 7 bases at J, with 26 bases in the middle. The CDR3 is 16 residues long. The CDR3 protein is CATAKFLQGSGWTQYF. Written as DNA, the CDR3 is TGTGCCACCGCAAAATTTCTACAGGGCTCCGGATGGACCCAGTACTTC.

The V and J genes are TRBV5-4 and TRBJ1-6; perhaps TRBD1 as D (5 bases). V gave up 6 bases and J gave up 3 bases, with 16 bases separating them. Germline CDR1 SGHNT, CDR2 YYREEE (reference sequence). This CDR3 region has 16 residues. The DNA of the CDR3 is TGTGCCAGCAAATCTGGAGGGGATGTCTATAATTCACCCCTCCACTTT. Translation: CASKSGGDVYNSPLHF.

The V gene is TRBV7-8, the J gene TRBJ1-2; 7 positions match TRBD1. The trim removed 1 base at V and 8 bases at J, leaving 10 bases unmatched. Germline-derived CDR1 and CDR2 are SGHVS and FQNEAQ. This CDR3 region has 15 residues. This CDR3 reads CASSLGDRTYSGYTF. DNA for the CDR3: TGTGCCAGCAGCTTAGGGGACAGAACGTATTCCGGCTACACCTTC. The variable domain in full, completed from reference TRBV7-8 and TRBJ1-2, reads GAGVSQSPRYKVAKRGQDVALRCDPISGHVSLFWYQQALGQGPEFLTYFQNEAQLDKSGLPSDRFFAERPEGSVSTLKIQRTQQEDSAVYLCASSLGDRTYSGYTFGSGTRLTVV.

The chain is built from TRBV9 and TRBJ2-1; TRBD2 might be the D (6 bases). This CDR3 is 14 amino acids long. V was shortened by 0 bases and J by 10 bases, with 14 bases between the two germline ends. Germline V gives CDR1 SGDLS, CDR2 YYNGEE. As DNA, the CDR3 is TGTGCCAGCAGCGTAGGGGCCTGGGGAGGCGAGCAGTTCTTC. Encoded protein: CASSVGAWGGEQFF.

Only one count was recorded for this clone. This rearrangement joins TRBV30 to TRBJ1-3; D remains unclear. This CDR3 is 14 amino acids long. V was clipped by 1 base and J by 1 base, with 8 bases between them. Germline lookup yields CDR1 GTSNPN and CDR2 SVGIG (reference sequence). The CDR3 spells CAWSGRSSGNTIYF. Written as DNA, the CDR3 is TGTGCCTGGAGTGGGAGGTCGTCTGGAAACACCATATATTTT.

This rearrangement joins TRBV14 to TRBJ1-1, with 8 bases lining up with TRBD1. There are 16 residues in the CDR3. The V gene's germline CDR1 is SGHDN and CDR2 FVKESK. The J segment lost 3 bases and the V segment lost 6 bases, leaving 12 bases of the junction unmatched. The CDR3 protein is CASSLTGGIRYTEAFF. CDR3 nucleotides: TGTGCCAGCAGTCTTACAGGGGGAATTCGATACACTGAAGCTTTCTTT.

This chain joins TRBV5-6 and TRBJ2-5; 10 bases align to TRBD1. Germline V CDR1 and CDR2: SGHDT, YYEEEE. V lost 4 bases, J lost 2 bases, and 8 bases stayed unmatched. The CDR3 is made up of 16 amino acids. CDR3 region: CASSLLRDRGQETQYF. As DNA, the CDR3 is TGTGCCAGCAGCCTGCTCCGGGACAGGGGACAAGAGACCCAGTACTTC.

This chain links TRBV3-1 (or the pseudogene TRBV3-2) with TRBJ2-1; 9 nucleotides agree with TRBD1. Germline trimming cut 2 bases from V and 8 bases from J; bases unmatched to any gene: 7. This CDR3 is built from 15 residues. Germline CDR1 and CDR2: LGHDT and YNNKEL (reference sequence). CDR3 DNA: TGTGCCAGCAGCCAAACAGGGGGCAAGGTCGATGAGCAGTTCTTC. This encodes CASSQTGGKVDEQFF.

The chain joins TRBV6-2 or TRBV6-3 to TRBJ2-7; TRBD2 aligns across 7 bases. Germline V gives CDR1 MNHEY, CDR2 SVGEGT. V shed 2 bases and J 5 bases; nucleotides not matched to a gene: 0. The CDR3 runs to 12 residues. This CDR3 is CASSYLADEQYF. Written as DNA, the CDR3 is TGTGCCAGCAGTTACCTAGCGGACGAGCAGTACTTC.